The 25 T cell receptor beta chains listed next were all sequenced from one sample in a study of cytomegalovirus exposure and HLA in healthy donors. 13 Jbeta primers and 60 Vbeta primers were used for the PCR. Data came from immunoSEQ multiplex PCR; TCRdb stores just in-frame clones and leaves some out. The sample holds about 120,000 clones, about three quarters seen once. Input material: PBMCs. These receptors all come from a female donor in good health and CMV-seronegative.

The V call is TRBV4-3, the J call TRBJ2-2, with a weak D call TRBD2 (5 bases). The V gene's germline CDR1 is LGHNA and CDR2 YSLEER. The CDR3 spans 17 residues. V gave up 4 bases and J gave up 5 bases, with 20 bases separating them. The CDR3 DNA is TGCGCCAGCAGCCGCTTAAAGGTCTCACTAGGGACCGGGGAGCTGTTTTTT. As protein: CASSRLKVSLGTGELFF.

J is TRBJ1-1 and V is TRBV4-2; D is perhaps TRBD1 (6 bases). Looked up from germline, CDR1 is LGHNA and CDR2 is YNFKEQ. The CDR3 runs 15 residues. Trimming removed 1 base at V and 5 bases at J, with 14 bases between. The CDR3 DNA reads TGTGCCAGCAGCCAAGGGCAGGGGCTGAGTACTGAAGCTTTCTTT. It yields the protein CASSQGQGLSTEAFF.

This rearrangement joins TRBV18 to TRBJ1-4; TRBD1 is a possible D gene (6 bases). The germline V gene encodes CDR1 KGHSH and CDR2 LQKENI. The ends were cut back, 3 bases at V and 4 bases at J, with 9 bases in the middle. This CDR3 is built from 14 residues. The CDR3 here is CASSPGASNEKLFF. DNA for the CDR3: TGTGCCAGCTCACCGGGGGCGAGTAATGAAAAACTGTTTTTT.

This clone was observed a few times. The chain links TRBV7-6 to TRBJ2-5; the D gene is possibly TRBD1 (6 bases). CDR1 is SGHVS and CDR2 is FNYEAQ in the germline V gene. The V and J ends lost 5 bases and 2 bases respectively, with 9 bases between them. The CDR3 runs to 13 residues. This chain's CDR3 is CASSPDRQETQYF. The CDR3 DNA is TGTGCCAGCAGCCCCGACAGGCAAGAGACCCAGTACTTC.

V and J are TRBV5-1 and TRBJ1-5; a weak D match, TRBD1 (5 bases). The CDR3 consists of 17 residues. Trimming left V 1 base short and J 5 bases short, with 19 bases between. Germline V gene lookup returns CDR1 SGHRS and CDR2 YFSETQ. As DNA, the CDR3 is TGCGCCAGCAGCTTGCTAACCCCAGGGAGGGAGGATCAGCCCCAGCATTTT. It encodes CASSLLTPGREDQPQHF.

V and J are TRBV7-8 and TRBJ2-3, with TRBD1 matching over 7 bases. Germline V gene sequence: CDR1 SGHVS, CDR2 FQNEAQ. The CDR3 has 15 amino acids. V gave up 2 bases and J gave up 1 base; unmatched junction bases: 3. In DNA form, the CDR3 reads TGTGCCAGCAGCTTACTTGACAGGGGCACAGATACGCAGTATTTT. Encoded protein: CASSLLDRGTDTQYF.

The genes are TRBV30 and TRBJ1-2; D unclear. There are 10 residues in the CDR3. In germline, CDR1 is GTSNPN, CDR2 SVGIG (reference sequence). Trimming stripped 7 bases from V and 8 bases from J, with 11 bases between. The CDR3: CASLGRGYTF. The CDR3 bases are TGTGCCTCACTCGGGAGGGGCTACACCTTC.

This clone was counted between two and nine times. The CDR3 region is CASSPQISGANVLTF. The CDR3 DNA reads TGTGCCAGCTCACCTCAGATCTCTGGGGCCAACGTCCTGACTTTC. The rearrangement links TRBV18 to TRBJ2-6; D unresolved. Germline V lookup: CDR1 KGHSH, CDR2 LQKENI. V was pared by 3 bases and J by 0 bases, with 6 bases between. The CDR3 is made up of 15 amino acids.

The rearrangement links TRBV27 to TRBJ2-7; D might be TRBD1 (6 bases). The germline V gene has CDR1 MNHEY and CDR2 SMNVEV (reference sequence). V shed 5 bases and J shed 2 bases, with 16 bases lying between them. CDR3 length: 15 residues. CDR3 in DNA: TGTGCCAGCAGTCCCCTTACAGGGTTCGCCTACGAGCAGTACTTC. This encodes CASSPLTGFAYEQYF.

The chain couples TRBV30 to TRBJ2-4, with a weak D call TRBD2 (6 bases). CDR1 is GTSNPN, CDR2 SVGIG, per germline (reference sequence). Between the trimmed V and J ends, which lost 2 bases and 15 bases, there was a span of 14 bases. The CDR3 length is 11 residues. The DNA of the CDR3 is TGTGCCTGGAGTTTGGGGGAGGTACGGTACTTC. It encodes CAWSLGEVRYF. Supplemented by reference TRBV30 and TRBJ2-4, the full variable domain reads SQTIHQWPATLVQPVGSPLSLECTVEGTSNPNLYWYRQAAGRGLQLLFYSVGIGQISSEVPQNLSASRPQDRQFILSSKKLLLSDSGFYLCAWSLGEVRYFGAGTRLSVL.

The chain joins TRBV20-1 to TRBJ2-1, with D maybe TRBD1 (5 bases). Trimming removed 5 bases at V and 15 bases at J, with 17 bases between. The CDR3 extends over 11 amino acids. CDR1 DFQATT and CDR2 SNEGSKA come from the germline V gene (reference sequence). For the CDR3, the DNA is TGCAGTGCTTCCCTTGGCAGGGATCCGTTCTTC. This encodes CSASLGRDPFF.

The gene calls are TRBV6-4 and TRBJ1-2; perhaps TRBD1 as D (5 bases). The CDR3 covers 17 residues. V lost 0 bases, J lost 7 bases, and 21 bases lay in between. CDR1 MRHNA and CDR2 SNTAGT come from the germline V gene. CDR3 residues: CASSDSSAGKGYGGYTF. The CDR3 DNA sequence: TGTGCCAGCAGTGACTCGTCGGCAGGGAAAGGATATGGTGGCTACACCTTC.

This clone was seen more than once but under ten times. V and J are TRBV28 and TRBJ1-5; TRBD1 is a possible D gene (6 bases). Germline loops: CDR1 MDHEN, CDR2 SYDVKM. V gave up 2 bases and J gave up 9 bases, with 17 bases separating them. This CDR3 has 15 residues. CDR3 nucleotide sequence: TGTGCCAGCAGTTTACCTGGACAGCAGGGTCGGCCCCAGCATTTT. Amino acid sequence: CASSLPGQQGRPQHF. The variable domain in full, with the rest retrieved from reference TRBV28 and TRBJ1-5, is DVKVTQSSRYLVKRTGEKVFLECVQDMDHENMFWYRQDPGLGLRLIYFSYDVKMKEKGDIPEGYSVSREKKERFSLILESASTNQTSMYLCASSLPGQQGRPQHFGDGTRLSIL.

This clone turned up a few times. The chain carries TRBV5-4 and TRBJ2-4; the D is unclear. The V gene's germline CDR1 is SGHNT and CDR2 YYREEE (reference sequence). The CDR3 contains 14 residues. Deletions cut 0 bases from V and 8 bases from J, with 12 bases between. The CDR3 DNA reads as TGTGCCAGCAGCTTGGGGGCAGAACGAGACATTCAGTACTTC. The encoded protein is CASSLGAERDIQYF.

The rearrangement links TRBV29-1 to TRBJ2-4; 9 nucleotides align to TRBD1. CDR1 is SQVTM, CDR2 ANQGSEA, per germline. The J segment lost 0 bases and the V segment lost 7 bases, leaving 10 bases of the junction unmatched. This CDR3 region has 16 residues. CDR3 coding DNA: TGCAGCGCCGGGACAGGGTGGAGTGGAGCCAAAAACATTCAGTACTTC. It codes for CSAGTGWSGAKNIQYF.

A note on this clone: The junction shows a germline mismatch at one end, possibly a read error. The chain uses TRBV25-1 and TRBJ1-5; D is perhaps TRBD1 (5 bases). Looked up from germline, CDR1 is MGHDK and CDR2 is SYGVNS. CDR3 length: 15 residues. Written as DNA, the CDR3 is TGTGCCAGCAGCGAATGGGGAGGGAAGGGGCAGCCCCAGCATTTT. This codes for CASSEWGGKGQPQHF.

This clone was counted between two and nine times. The chain combines TRBV6-6 with TRBJ2-5; the D gene is possibly TRBD2 (6 bases). This CDR3 contains 14 residues. Germline V gene lookup returns CDR1 MNHNY and CDR2 SVGAGI (reference sequence). The ends were cut back, 5 bases at V and 5 bases at J, with 15 bases in the middle. CDR3 nucleotides: TGTGCCAGCAGTCCAGGAGGGGTAGGGGAGACCCAGTACTTC. Translation gives CASSPGGVGETQYF.

J is TRBJ2-1 and V is TRBV5-4, with 10 positions matching TRBD2. V lost 3 bases and J lost 5; bases outside the gene matches: 5. Germline-derived CDR1 and CDR2 are SGHNT and YYREEE (reference sequence). This CDR3 is built from 15 residues. CDR3 protein: CASSSSGGANNEQFF. The CDR3 DNA reads as TGTGCCAGCAGCTCGAGCGGGGGGGCAAACAATGAGCAGTTCTTC.

In this sample, this clone turned up a few times. The chain couples TRBV2 to TRBJ1-2; D call uncertain. The V gene's germline CDR1 is SNHLY and CDR2 FYNNEI. The length of the CDR3 is 13 residues. Deletions cut 6 bases from V and 3 bases from J, with 11 bases between. The CDR3 DNA reads as TGTGCCAGCAGGCGGGGTGACGACTATGGCTACACCTTC. Its protein product is CASRRGDDYGYTF.

V usage is TRBV30 and J usage is TRBJ1-1, with D maybe TRBD1 (6 bases). The germline V gene encodes CDR1 GTSNPN and CDR2 SVGIG (reference sequence). CDR3 length equals 12 residues. Trimming removed 7 bases at V and 1 base at J, with 10 bases between. CDR3: CAYYRANTEAFF. CDR3 DNA sequence: TGTGCCTACTACAGGGCGAACACTGAAGCTTTCTTT.

The chain links TRBV21-1 to TRBJ1-2. TRBV21-1 is a pseudogene segment. The CDR3 is 19 amino acids. The CDR3 is CASSKVWEWAGDYNYGYTF. As DNA, the CDR3 is TGTGCCAGCAGCAAAGTATGGGAGTGGGCAGGCGATTACAACTATGGCTACACCTTC.

The rearrangement uses TRBV30 and TRBJ2-2, with D perhaps matching TRBD1 (6 bases). V lost 5 bases to trimming and J lost 4 bases, with 11 bases between them. Germline V gene data show CDR1 as GTSNPN and CDR2 as SVGIG (reference sequence). The CDR3 spans 13 residues. Here the CDR3 DNA reads TGTGCCTGGGGTAGGGACACCACCGGGGAGCTGTTTTTT. It specifies CAWGRDTTGELFF.

This clone appeared a single time. V usage is TRBV29-1 and J usage is TRBJ2-2; 7 nucleotides line up with TRBD1. The CDR3 extends over 15 amino acids. Germline CDR1 and CDR2: SQVTM and ANQGSEA. The junction had 7 bases not matched to a gene; V was cut back by 6 bases and J by 0 bases. The CDR3 reads CSVRTGTANTGELFF. The CDR3 region has the DNA TGCAGCGTGCGTACCGGGACAGCGAACACCGGGGAGCTGTTTTTT.

The chain uses TRBV11-2 and TRBJ1-6; 8 nucleotides agree with TRBD1. CDR1 is SGHAT, CDR2 FQNNGV, per germline. Trimming removed 4 bases from V and 2 bases from J; junction bases left unmatched: 10. This CDR3 region has 18 residues. CDR3: CASSSDRVGDTYNSPLHF. CDR3 sequence (DNA): TGTGCCAGCAGCTCGGACAGGGTGGGTGATACCTATAATTCACCCCTCCACTTT.

The V gene is TRBV7-2, the J gene TRBJ2-5, with a tentative D call TRBD1 (6 bases). The V gene's germline CDR1 is SGHTA and CDR2 FQGNSA. The CDR3 has 15 residues. The V gene lost 1 base and the J gene lost 5 bases, with 14 bases spanning the gap. CDR3 in amino acids: CASSLGGGRGETQYF. CDR3 nucleotide sequence: TGTGCCAGCAGCTTAGGTGGGGGCCGTGGGGAGACCCAGTACTTC.